These T cell receptor beta chains were read from a single sample in a study of blood T cell repertoires in COVID-19. Sequencing was performed with immunoSEQ multiplex PCR; in TCRdb, only in-frame clones are kept and a portion is missing. The sample carries some 250,000 clones, roughly nine tenths recorded once. The material sequenced was PBMCs or T cells enriched from blood (not recorded which). These receptors all stem from a human donor in a cohort exposed to, infected with or recovered from COVID-19 (not recorded which). The donor label of this sample is uncertain. Both conserved end residues are part of each CDR3. D genes are given only for firm matches. Size is omitted from some rows. Given values are once, few, many or a class for expanded clones.

v_call	clone_size	j_call	d_call	cdr3_aa	cdr3_nt
TRBV27	NA	TRBJ1-1	TRBD1	CASSLTGTGRAFF	TGTGCCAGCAGTTTAACAGGGACAGGGAGAGCTTTCTTT
TRBV5-1	NA	TRBJ2-5	TRBD1	CASSLGDRGSTQYF	TGCGCCAGCAGCTTGGGGGACAGGGGATCGACCCAGTACTTC
TRBV27	NA	TRBJ1-4	NA	CASSLTVQLGSNEKLFF	TGTGCCAGCAGCTTAACAGTGCAACTCGGTTCTAATGAAAAACTGTTTTTT
TRBV18	NA	TRBJ2-6	NA	CASSLDISSGANVLTF	TGTGCCAGCTCATTGGACATTTCCTCTGGGGCCAACGTCCTGACTTTC
TRBV19	NA	TRBJ1-6	NA	CASTQPRAPNNSPLHF	TGTGCCAGTACCCAACCCAGAGCGCCTAATAATTCACCCCTCCACTTT
TRBV19	NA	TRBJ2-7	NA	CASSIVQGLSYEQYF	TGTGCCAGTAGTATAGTTCAGGGGTTGAGCTACGAGCAGTACTTC
TRBV7-8	NA	TRBJ1-3	NA	CASSDNARGNTIYF	TGTGCCAGCAGTGATAATGCTAGAGGAAACACCATATATTTT
TRBV27	NA	TRBJ1-5	NA	CASSSSGGLHQPQHF	TGTGCCAGCAGTTCGTCGGGCGGGCTCCATCAGCCCCAGCATTTT
TRBV2	NA	TRBJ2-1	TRBD2	CASRSSGGAYSGEQFF	TGTGCCAGCAGGTCTAGCGGGGGGGCATATTCGGGTGAGCAGTTCTTC
TRBV29-1	NA	TRBJ1-2	NA	CSVEAHGYGYTF	TGCAGCGTTGAAGCCCACGGCTATGGCTACACCTTC
TRBV5-1	NA	TRBJ2-7	TRBD1	CASSLQTGASYEQYF	TGCGCCAGCAGCTTGCAGACAGGGGCCTCCTACGAGCAGTACTTC
TRBV20-1	NA	TRBJ2-4	NA	CSASSVDIQYF	TGCAGTGCTAGTTCGGTGGACATTCAGTACTTC
TRBV19	NA	TRBJ1-3	NA	CASSSWASGNTIYF	TGTGCCAGTAGTTCCTGGGCCTCTGGAAACACCATATATTTT
TRBV3-1/TRBV3-2	once	TRBJ1-2	NA	CASGLQGGIYGYTF	TGTGCCAGCGGCCTCCAGGGCGGGATCTATGGCTACACCTTC
TRBV24-1	NA	TRBJ2-2	NA	CATRDGAIPGELFF	TGTGCCACCAGAGATGGGGCCATCCCCGGGGAGCTGTTTTTT
TRBV4-2	NA	TRBJ2-3	NA	CASSQDRDTQYF	TGTGCCAGCAGCCAAGACAGAGATACGCAGTATTTT
TRBV3-1/TRBV3-2	NA	TRBJ2-7	TRBD2	CASSSGGATYEQYF	TGTGCCAGCAGCTCCGGGGGGGCTACCTACGAGCAGTACTTC
TRBV15	NA	TRBJ1-5	NA	CATSRVGGMGQPQHF	TGTGCCACCAGCAGAGTGGGGGGAATGGGTCAGCCCCAGCATTTT
TRBV5-6	NA	TRBJ2-5	NA	CASTRGAGETQYF	TGTGCCAGCACCCGGGGGGCCGGGGAGACCCAGTACTTC
TRBV5-1	NA	TRBJ1-1	NA	CASSWAAGGETEAFF	TGCGCCAGCAGCTGGGCAGCGGGGGGAGAAACTGAAGCTTTCTTT
TRBV7-9	NA	TRBJ2-1	TRBD2	CASSSSDSLLAGGYNEQFF	TGTGCCAGCAGCTCCTCCGATTCCTTACTAGCGGGGGGTTACAATGAGCAGTTCTTC
TRBV2	once	TRBJ2-1	TRBD1	CARKTGTGVINEQFF	TGTGCCAGAAAAACCGGGACAGGGGTGATAAATGAGCAGTTCTTC
TRBV5-1	NA	TRBJ2-3	TRBD2	CASSFSGGAIGDTQYF	TGCGCCAGCAGCTTTAGCGGGGGGGCGATTGGAGATACGCAGTATTTT
TRBV4-3	NA	TRBJ1-2	NA	CASSQEQGSHGYTF	TGCGCCAGCAGCCAAGAGCAGGGGTCGCATGGCTACACCTTC
TRBV23-1	NA	TRBJ1-4	NA	CASSQSKQLVEKLFF	TGCGCCAGCAGTCAATCGAAACAGTTAGTGGAAAAACTGTTTTTT
TRBV18	NA	TRBJ1-1	NA	CASSPPERTEAFF	TGTGCCAGCTCACCACCTGAGAGGACTGAAGCTTTCTTT
TRBV7-9	NA	TRBJ2-3	TRBD1	CASSPSTGNVLDTQYF	TGTGCCAGCAGCCCGTCGACAGGGAATGTTTTAGATACGCAGTATTTT
TRBV3-1/TRBV3-2	NA	TRBJ1-4	NA	CASSQMTGTNEKLFF	TGTGCCAGCAGCCAAATGACAGGAACTAATGAAAAACTGTTTTTT
TRBV5-4	NA	TRBJ2-6	NA	CASSASGSGANVLTF	TGTGCCAGCAGCGCCTCAGGCTCTGGGGCCAACGTCCTGACTTTC
TRBV5-4	NA	TRBJ2-1	NA	CASSLSGNEQFF	TGTGCCAGCAGCTTGTCGGGGAATGAGCAGTTCTTC
TRBV27	NA	TRBJ1-2	NA	CASSLSGPNYGYTF	TGTGCCAGCAGTTTATCGGGCCCCAACTATGGCTACACCTTC
TRBV2	NA	TRBJ1-4	NA	CASSEVGGANEKLFF	TGTGCCAGCAGTGAAGTGGGGGGGGCTAATGAAAAACTGTTTTTT